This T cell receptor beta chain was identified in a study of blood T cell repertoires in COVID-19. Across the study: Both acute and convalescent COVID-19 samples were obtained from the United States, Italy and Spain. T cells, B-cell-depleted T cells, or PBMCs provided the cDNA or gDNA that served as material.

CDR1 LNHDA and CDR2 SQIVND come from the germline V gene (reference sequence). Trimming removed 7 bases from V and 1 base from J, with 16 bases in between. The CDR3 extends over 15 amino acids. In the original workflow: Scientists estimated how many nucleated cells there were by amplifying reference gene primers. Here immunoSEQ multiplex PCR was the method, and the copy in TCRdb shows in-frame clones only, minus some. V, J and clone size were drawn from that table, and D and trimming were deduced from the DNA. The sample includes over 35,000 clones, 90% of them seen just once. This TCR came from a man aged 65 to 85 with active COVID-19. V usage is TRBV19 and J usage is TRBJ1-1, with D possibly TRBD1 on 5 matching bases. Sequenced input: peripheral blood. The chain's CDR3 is CASNPQDTKNTEAFF. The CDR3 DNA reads TGTGCCAGTAACCCACAGGACACAAAGAACACTGAAGCTTTCTTT. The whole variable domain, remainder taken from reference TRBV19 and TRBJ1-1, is DGGITQSPKYLFRKEGQNVTLSCEQNLNHDAMYWYRQDPGQGLRLIYYSQIVNDFQKGDIAEGYSVSREKKESFPLTVTSAQKNPTAFYLCASNPQDTKNTEAFFGQGTRLTVV.